A single sample is the source of the 4 T cell receptor beta chains below, sequenced in a study of cytomegalovirus exposure and HLA in healthy donors. Both 60 Vbeta primers and 13 Jbeta primers went into the PCR. Data came from immunoSEQ multiplex PCR; TCRdb stores just in-frame clones and leaves some out. This table holds some 190,000 clones, just under 80% found once. Material for sequencing was PBMCs. These receptors originate from a woman aged 25 to 39 in good health and CMV-seronegative.

A note on this clone: The junction and the germline gene differ at one end; a read error may be behind it. The genes are TRBV29-1 and TRBJ2-1; D may match TRBD1 or TRBD2 (5 bases each). CDR1 is SQVTM, CDR2 ANQGSEA, per germline. CDR3 length equals 16 residues. The CDR3 coding sequence is TGCAGCGTGGAAGGGGCTTCGGGGTGGGTTCGCAATGAGCAGTTCTTC. Its protein is CSVEGASGWVRNEQFF.

The chain is built from TRBV14 and TRBJ2-4, with 7 bases lining up with TRBD1. Germline values: CDR1 SGHDN, CDR2 FVKESK. V was pared by 4 bases and J by 3 bases, with 6 bases of the junction left unmatched. The CDR3 contains 15 residues. The CDR3 nucleotides read TGTGCCAGCAGCCGACAGGGAATGGGCAAAAACATTCAGTACTTC. This sequence encodes CASSRQGMGKNIQYF.

In regard to this clone: Distinct nucleotide sequences in the sample also encode this CDR3. CDR3 coding DNA: TGCGCCAGCAGCTTGCGGGGGGTGAGGACAGATACGCAGTATTTT. As protein: CASSLRGVRTDTQYF. This chain links TRBV5-1 with TRBJ2-3; TRBD2 agrees at 7 bases. V gave up 1 base and J gave up 3 bases; unmatched junction bases: 5. The V gene's germline CDR1 is SGHRS and CDR2 YFSETQ. The CDR3 runs 15 residues.

This sequence joins TRBV7-6 and TRBJ2-1, with D tentatively TRBD2 (7 bases). Trimming stripped 4 bases from V and 6 bases from J, with 16 bases between. Germline values: CDR1 SGHVS, CDR2 FNYEAQ. This CDR3 has 15 residues. CDR3 region: CASSYLAGAGNEQFF. The CDR3 DNA sequence: TGTGCCAGCAGCTATTTGGCGGGGGCCGGCAATGAGCAGTTCTTC.